This T cell receptor (beta chain) emerged from a study of CD8 T cells in ankylosing spondylitis. Preparation of TCR beta libraries was done by quantitative 5'-RACE with molecular barcodes. From the 5' RACE reads, TCRdb called clonotypes with MiXCR, one entry per CDR3 protein. The sample includes some 220,000 distinct CDR3 sequences, 7.3% of them seen just once. This clonotype was counted only a few times. Its antigen is unknown. Whole-study findings and limits: Some of the motif variants had earlier been found in reactive arthritis patients' fluid and blood. Reportedly, disease-linked clones are significantly enriched in ankylosing spondylitis patients' matched synovial fluid. The study identified a TCR beta motif of several highly homologous variants that appeared characteristic of ankylosing spondylitis blood. Clones linked with disease were CD8+ and fairly uncommon in the peripheral blood.

V was pared by 1 base and J by 4 bases, with 10 bases between. The CDR3 runs to 15 residues. CDR1 is LGHNA and CDR2 is YSLEER in the germline V gene. The source is a male donor with ankylosing spondylitis. Specimen: blood, either unsorted or a sorted T cell fraction (not recorded which). The chain recombines TRBV4-3 with TRBJ2-2, with D unclear. The CDR3 DNA follows: TGCGCCAGCAGCCAAGGGGCGCAGGTCACCGGGGAGCTGTTTTTT. Its translation: CASSQGAQVTGELFF.